This T cell receptor beta chain was observed in a study of OX40 agonist ivuxolimab in advanced cancers. Study in general: Subjects had a mean age of about 57 years, with a range of roughly 23 to 79; almost 85% were male.

Study-level points and caveats: Circulating CD4+ and CD8+ T cells showed clonal expansion by week 6 at 0.1 to 3.0 mg/kg.

As for this clone: Its antigen remains unknown.

Individuals having autoimmune disease history or systemic immunosuppression were not enrolled. Profiling relied on immunoSEQ multiplex PCR, and the TCRdb table lists in-frame clones only, not all of them. Of 45,000 to 65,000 clones in the sample, roughly 90% are singletons; the top ten hold around 9.3%. V dropped 5 bases and J dropped 2; count of bases not matched to a gene: 6. Germline CDR1 and CDR2: PRHDT and FYEKMQ (reference sequence). The CDR3 is 15 residues long. V and J are TRBV13 and TRBJ2-1; 7 bases agree with TRBD2. The clonotype comes from an adult with an advanced solid tumor such as melanoma, head and neck, liver or kidney cancer. The specimen was CD4+ or CD8+ T cells sorted from blood, collected in a trial of the OX40 agonist ivuxolimab. DNA of the CDR3: TGTGCCAGCAGCCATAGCGGGTTCCCCTACAATGAGCAGTTCTTC. Residues: CASSHSGFPYNEQFF.